These T cell receptor beta chains were read from a single sample in a study of shared clonotypes between healthy human individuals. Method: immunoSEQ multiplex PCR; TCRdb's copy keeps in-frame clones and lacks some. The sample consists of 2 million to 3 million clones, 93% of them appearing once. The sequencing input was naive CD4+ T cells from PBMCs. These receptors were obtained from a man between 18 and 29 years old in good health. Some clones in this sample may be carry-over from other donors' samples. Both conserved end residues are part of each CDR3. A D gene is named only where the DNA matches it firmly. Only some rows state a clone size, as once, few, many or a class for expanded clones.

. | TRBJ2-5 | TRBV18 | . | TGTGCCAGCTCACCGTCCTTGGGTCGTGTGGGAGAGACCCAGTACTTC | CASSPSLGRVGETQYF
. | TRBJ1-5 | TRBV9 | . | TGTGCCAGCAGCCCACGGGGGGAAGACAATCAGCCCCAGCATTTT | CASSPRGEDNQPQHF
. | TRBJ2-3 | TRBV27 | . | TGTGCCAGCAGTTTACTCATATCCACAGATACGCAGTATTTT | CASSLLISTDTQYF
. | TRBJ2-7 | TRBV28 | . | TGTGCCAGCAGCCAAGGGGGGCCCCAGAGGACCTCCTACGAGCAGTACTTC | CASSQGGPQRTSYEQYF
once | TRBJ2-7 | TRBV5-1 | TRBD2 | TGCGCCAGCAGCTTGGCACTAGCGGGAGTCCACGAGCAGTACTTC | CASSLALAGVHEQYF
. | TRBJ2-5 | TRBV4-3 | TRBD2 | TGCGCCAGCAGCCCACTAGCGGGAGGGGGAGGTGGAGAGACCCAGTACTTC | CASSPLAGGGGGETQYF
. | TRBJ2-2 | TRBV30 | . | TGTGCCTGGAGTGTATTCCCCGGGGAGCTGTTTTTT | CAWSVFPGELFF
. | TRBJ2-6 | TRBV18 | TRBD2 | TGTGCCAGCTCACCCTTAATAGGACTAGCGGGAGTCTCTGGGGCCAACGTCCTGACTTTC | CASSPLIGLAGVSGANVLTF
. | TRBJ1-5 | TRBV30 | . | TGTGCCTGGAGTTGGGGCCGCAATCAGCCCCAGCATTTT | CAWSWGRNQPQHF
few | TRBJ1-1 | TRBV28 | . | TGTGCCAGCAGCCGAAAGGGGAACACTGAAGCTTTCTTT | CASSRKGNTEAFF
. | TRBJ2-5 | TRBV18 | TRBD2 | TGTGCCAGCTCACCAAGATCCACTAGCGGGAGGGCTTGGGAGACCCAGTACTTC | CASSPRSTSGRAWETQYF
. | TRBJ2-3 | TRBV5-1 | . | TGCGCCAGCAGCTATGGGGGAGGCTCAGATACGCAGTATTTT | CASSYGGGSDTQYF
. | TRBJ2-2 | TRBV7-3 | . | TGTGCCAGCAGCCCCTTGGGGAACACCGGGGAGCTGTTTTTT | CASSPLGNTGELFF
. | TRBJ1-5 | TRBV7-6 | . | TGTGCCAGCAGCTTAGAGCCAGGGCTTTTGACCCAGCCCCAGCATTTT | CASSLEPGLLTQPQHF
. | TRBJ1-1 | TRBV5-1 | . | TGCGCCAGCAGCTTGGCAGGGTTATCAAAAGCTTTCTTT | CASSLAGLSKAFF
. | TRBJ2-2 | TRBV2 | . | TGTGCCAGCAGCAGGGAAACCGGGGAGCTGTTTTTT | CASSRETGELFF
. | TRBJ2-7 | TRBV11-2 | . | TGTGCCAGCGCTGGAGGCAGTCGCTACGAGCAGTACTTC | CASAGGSRYEQYF
. | TRBJ2-7 | TRBV11-2 | TRBD2 | TGTGCCAGCAGCGCGAGGGTAGCGGGAGTCTACGAGCAGTACTTC | CASSARVAGVYEQYF
. | TRBJ1-4 | TRBV19 | TRBD1 | TGTGCCAGTAGTATAGATCGGACCAGGGGGCGAGATGAAAAACTGTTTTTT | CASSIDRTRGRDEKLFF
. | TRBJ2-5 | TRBV4-1 | TRBD2 | TGCGCCAGCAGCCCTGGACTAGCGGGAGGGGGGGAGACCCAGTACTTC | CASSPGLAGGGETQYF
. | TRBJ1-2 | TRBV6-6 | . | TGTGCCAGCAGGCAGAGGAACTATGGCTACACCTTC | CASRQRNYGYTF
once | TRBJ2-5 | TRBV9 | . | TGTGCCAGCACCAAGAACTCGGAGGCGATACAAGAGACCCAGTACTTC | CASTKNSEAIQETQYF
. | TRBJ2-3 | TRBV5-1 | . | TGCGCCAGCAGCTTGCAATTCCGGGGCACAGATACGCAGTATTTT | CASSLQFRGTDTQYF
once | TRBJ2-3 | TRBV5-1 | . | TGCGCCAGTACAGGGTACACAGATACGCAGTATTTT | CASTGYTDTQYF
. | TRBJ1-4 | TRBV2 | . | TGTGCCAGCAGACCTGGACCCCGACATAGTGAAAAACTGTTTTTT | CASRPGPRHSEKLFF
. | TRBJ1-2 | TRBV5-1 | . | TGCGCCAGCAGCTTTGACAGCGACTATGGCTACACCTTC | CASSFDSDYGYTF
. | TRBJ2-1 | TRBV28 | TRBD1 | TGTGCCAGCAGTTTACAGGGGGCTGAGCAGTTCTTC | CASSLQGAEQFF
. | TRBJ2-5 | TRBV4-3 | TRBD2 | TGCGCCAGCAGCCAAGAAGGCGGGAGTAGAGAGACCCAGTACTTC | CASSQEGGSRETQYF
. | TRBJ1-1 | TRBV4-1 | . | TGCGCCAGCAGCATGCGTCTGGGAGCAGAGTTAATGAACACTGAAGCTTTCTTT | CASSMRLGAELMNTEAFF
. | TRBJ1-2 | TRBV2 | . | TGTGCCAGCAAAGGGGTCGAGGATTTAGTCTATGGCTACACCTTC | CASKGVEDLVYGYTF
. | TRBJ2-5 | TRBV5-4 | TRBD2 | TGTGCCAGCAGCTTGAAACTAGCGGGAGACTCTACCCAGTACTTC | CASSLKLAGDSTQYF
. | TRBJ1-2 | TRBV7-2 | TRBD1 | TGTGCCAGCAGCGCAGTAGTCCAGGGGGGCTATGGCTACACCTTC | CASSAVVQGGYGYTF
. | TRBJ1-1 | TRBV14 | . | TGTGCCAGCAGCCCTCTTGACAGGTGGGACACTGAAGCTTTCTTT | CASSPLDRWDTEAFF
. | TRBJ2-1 | TRBV21-1 | . | TGTGCCAGCAGCAAATCTGAGGGTAATGAGCAGTTCTTC | CASSKSEGNEQFF
. | TRBJ2-7 | TRBV2 | . | TGTGCCAGCAGTGGAAACAGAGTCGGCGAGCAGTACTTC | CASSGNRVGEQYF
. | TRBJ2-3 | TRBV5-1 | . | TGCGCCAGCAGCTTGGAGGGGGTCACAGATACGCAGTATTTT | CASSLEGVTDTQYF
. | TRBJ2-3 | TRBV7-2 | . | TGTGCCAGCAGCTCTATTATCACAGATACGCAGTATTTT | CASSSIITDTQYF
once | TRBJ2-2 | TRBV18 | . | TGTGCCAGCTCAAGGATACAGGGCAGGGACACCGGGGAGCTGTTTTTT | CASSRIQGRDTGELFF
once | TRBJ2-3 | TRBV7-9 | . | TGTGCCAGCAGCTCGGGGGACCGCTTCGTAGATACGCAGTATTTT | CASSSGDRFVDTQYF
. | TRBJ2-1 | TRBV7-3 | . | TGTGCCAGCAGCTCCACAGGGAAGGGCTACAATGAGCAGTTCTTC | CASSSTGKGYNEQFF
. | TRBJ2-7 | TRBV6-5 | TRBD1 | TGTGCCAGCAGTTACACGACAGGGGGACCTTACGAGCAGTACTTC | CASSYTTGGPYEQYF
. | TRBJ1-1 | TRBV19 | TRBD1 | TGTGCCAGTAGTACATACAGGGGGCACACTGAAGCTTTCTTT | CASSTYRGHTEAFF
. | TRBJ2-1 | TRBV9 | . | TGTGCCAGCACCAAAGCAGGAAGCTCCTACAATGAGCAGTTCTTC | CASTKAGSSYNEQFF
. | TRBJ2-3 | TRBV12-1 | . | TGTGCCAGCAGCTCTCTAGCGGGTCGGCGTGCAGATACGCAGTATTTT | CASSSLAGRRADTQYF
few | TRBJ1-5 | TRBV28 | . | TGTGCCAGCAGTCCCCCCCAGCATTTT | CASSPPQHF
. | TRBJ2-3 | TRBV13 | . | TGTGCCAGCAGCTTAGGGCGGGGTCGCACAGATACGCAGTATTTT | CASSLGRGRTDTQYF
. | TRBJ2-7 | TRBV19 | TRBD2 | TGTGCCAGTAGACTAGCGGGAGGGAGAGAGCAGTACTTC | CASRLAGGREQYF
. | TRBJ1-1 | TRBV20-1 | . | TGCAGTGCACAGTTGAACACTGAAGCTTTCTTT | CSAQLNTEAFF
once | TRBJ2-7 | TRBV27 | . | TGTGCCAGCAGGCGAAGAGGTGGTGAGCAGTACTTC | CASRRRGGEQYF